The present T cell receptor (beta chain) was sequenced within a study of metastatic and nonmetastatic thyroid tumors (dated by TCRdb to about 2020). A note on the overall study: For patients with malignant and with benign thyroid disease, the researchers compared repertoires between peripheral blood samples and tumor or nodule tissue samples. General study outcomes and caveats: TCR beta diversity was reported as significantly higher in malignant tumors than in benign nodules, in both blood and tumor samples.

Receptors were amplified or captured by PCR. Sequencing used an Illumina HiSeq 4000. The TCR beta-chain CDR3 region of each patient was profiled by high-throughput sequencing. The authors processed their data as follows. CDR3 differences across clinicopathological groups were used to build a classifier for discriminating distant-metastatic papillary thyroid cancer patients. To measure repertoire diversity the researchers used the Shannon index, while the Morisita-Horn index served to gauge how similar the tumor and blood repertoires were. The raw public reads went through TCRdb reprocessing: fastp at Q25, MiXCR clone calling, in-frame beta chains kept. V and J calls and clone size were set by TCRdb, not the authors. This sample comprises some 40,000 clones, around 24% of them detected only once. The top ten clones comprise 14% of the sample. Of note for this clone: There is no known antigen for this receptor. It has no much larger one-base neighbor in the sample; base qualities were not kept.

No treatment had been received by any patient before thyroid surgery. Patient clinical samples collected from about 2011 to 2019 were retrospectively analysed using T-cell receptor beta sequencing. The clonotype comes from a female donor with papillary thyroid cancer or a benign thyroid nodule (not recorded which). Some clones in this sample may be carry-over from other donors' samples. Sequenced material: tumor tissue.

The CDR3 has the sequence CASSFGDLGQYF. The DNA reads as follows: TGTGCCAGCAGCTTCGGGGACCTCGGGCAGTACTTC. The receptor chain draws on TRBV28 and TRBJ2-7; the D gene may be TRBD1 or TRBD2, since each aligns over 5 bases. CDR1 and CDR2 were assigned from the germline V gene as MDHEN and SYDVKM. V lost 6 bases and J lost 9 bases; the stretch between them is 15 bases long. The CDR3 measures 12 amino acids from cysteine to phenylalanine. Left in the record is the CDR3 DNA by itself, 36 bases read in frame from the first base.